The source of this T cell receptor (beta chain) is a study of blood T cell repertoires in COVID-19. Per the original data handling: Nucleated cell number was recorded as an estimate derived from reference gene primer amplification. Assay: immunoSEQ multiplex PCR; the TCRdb copy retains only in-frame clones and omits some. D and trimming were read from the DNA, whereas the V and J calls and clone size are those reported in that table. Among 150,000 to 200,000 clones, about 86% were seen once, and the ten largest hold roughly 8%. The sample comprised peripheral blood. The clonotype comes from a man in his 60s with acute or convalescent COVID-19.

Here the CDR3 DNA reads TGTGCCAGCAGTCCAGGGGTGGGGAATCAGCCCCAGCATTTT. This codes for CASSPGVGNQPQHF. This chain links TRBV2 with TRBJ1-5, with D possibly TRBD1 on 6 matching bases. V was shortened by 5 bases and J by 4 bases, with 12 bases between the two germline ends. This CDR3 contains 14 residues. Germline-derived CDR1 and CDR2 are SNHLY and FYNNEI.